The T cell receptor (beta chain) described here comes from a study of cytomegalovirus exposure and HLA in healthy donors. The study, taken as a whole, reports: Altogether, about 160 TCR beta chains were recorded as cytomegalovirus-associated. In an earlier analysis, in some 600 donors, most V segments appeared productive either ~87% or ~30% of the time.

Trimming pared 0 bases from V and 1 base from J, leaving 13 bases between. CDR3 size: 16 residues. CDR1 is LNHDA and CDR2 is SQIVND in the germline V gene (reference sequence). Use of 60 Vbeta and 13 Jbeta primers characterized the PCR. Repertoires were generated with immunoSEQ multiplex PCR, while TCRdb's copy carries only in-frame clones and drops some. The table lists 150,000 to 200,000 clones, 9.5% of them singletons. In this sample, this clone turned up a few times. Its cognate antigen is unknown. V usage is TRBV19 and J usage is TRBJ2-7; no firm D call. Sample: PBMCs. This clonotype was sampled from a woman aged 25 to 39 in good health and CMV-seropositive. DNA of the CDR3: TGTGCCAGTAGTATAGATCGAGTGAAGCCTTCCTACGAGCAGTACTTC. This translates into CASSIDRVKPSYEQYF.